The 14 T cell receptor beta chains below were found in one sample sequenced in a study of shared clonotypes between healthy human individuals. Sequenced by immunoSEQ multiplex PCR; TCRdb stores in-frame clones only, minus some. The profile covers approximately 1,500,000 clones, with about 96% appearing a single time and approximately 1% taken by the ten largest. The specimen was naive CD4+ T cells sorted from blood. Described subset: CD45RA+ positively selected. The receptors come from a man aged 30-40 years in good health.

This clone has only a few counts. The rearrangement links TRBV7-2 to TRBJ1-5, with 8 bases matching TRBD1. Unmatched junction bases numbered 7, after V lost 8 bases and J lost 1 base. Germline CDR1 reads SGHTA; CDR2 reads FQGNSA. The CDR3 has 15 amino acids. The CDR3 loop is CASARTGRSNQPQHF. In nucleotides, the CDR3 is TGTGCCAGCGCCAGGACAGGGCGAAGCAATCAGCCCCAGCATTTT.

The chain links TRBV28 to TRBJ2-7, with a tentative D call TRBD2 (5 bases). V lost 5 bases, J lost 7 bases, and 24 bases lay in between. Germline V gene sequence: CDR1 MDHEN, CDR2 SYDVKM. The CDR3 runs to 16 residues. The chain's CDR3 is CASSPPSVASTGEQYF. The DNA of the CDR3 is TGTGCCAGCAGTCCCCCATCGGTAGCGTCAACCGGGGAGCAGTACTTC.

The chain has TRBV5-8 and TRBJ2-1; the match to TRBD2 covers 12 bases. The germline V gene has CDR1 SGHTS and CDR2 YDEGEE. The CDR3 contains 15 residues. The ends lost 2 bases at V and 10 bases at J; junction bases unmatched: 7. CDR3: CASSFRLAGGPEQFF. The CDR3 coding sequence is TGTGCCAGCAGCTTTAGGCTAGCGGGAGGGCCCGAGCAGTTCTTC.

J is TRBJ2-5 and V is TRBV10-3; 7 nucleotides line up with TRBD1. Germline V gives CDR1 ENHRY, CDR2 SYGVKD. Trimming removed 7 bases from V and 5 bases from J; junction bases left unmatched: 7. CDR3 length: 13 residues. As DNA, the CDR3 is TGTGCCATCATGGCAGGGGGAAGTGAGACCCAGTACTTC. It yields the protein CAIMAGGSETQYF.

With respect to this clone: The sample has other DNA sequences that encode this CDR3 too. V gene TRBV6-1 combines with J gene TRBJ1-3, with D perhaps TRBD1 (6 bases). Germline loops: CDR1 MNHNS, CDR2 SASEGT. This CDR3 region has 14 residues. V was clipped by 6 bases and J by 0 bases, with 9 bases between them. For the CDR3, the DNA is TGTGCCAGCAGACTGACAGGCTCTGGAAACACCATATATTTT. Protein sequence: CASRLTGSGNTIYF.

This sequence joins TRBV28 and TRBJ2-7; D not resolved. With 6 bases removed from V and 3 bases from J, the gap between germline ends came to 9 bases. CDR1 and CDR2 from the germline V gene are MDHEN and SYDVKM. The CDR3 consists of 12 residues. The CDR3 DNA reads TGTGCCAGCAGGGCCCGGAGCTACGAGCAGTACTTC. This gives the protein CASRARSYEQYF. Using reference TRBV28 and TRBJ2-7 for the parts outside the CDR3, the full variable domain is DVKVTQSSRYLVKRTGEKVFLECVQDMDHENMFWYRQDPGLGLRLIYFSYDVKMKEKGDIPEGYSVSREKKERFSLILESASTNQTSMYLCASRARSYEQYFGPGTRLTVT.

The chain is built from TRBV5-1 and TRBJ2-7; TRBD2 is a possible D gene (6 bases). The length of the CDR3 is 15 residues. V was cut by 0 bases and J by 0 bases, with 10 bases left in between. Germline CDR1 reads SGHRS; CDR2 reads YFSETQ. CDR3 sequence: CASSLEIAASYEQYF. In DNA form, the CDR3 reads TGCGCCAGCAGCTTGGAAATAGCGGCCTCCTACGAGCAGTACTTC.

V is TRBV5-1 and J is TRBJ1-1; D uncertain. This CDR3 is 14 amino acids long. Trimming left V 0 bases short and J 1 base short, with 7 bases between. Germline values: CDR1 SGHRS, CDR2 YFSETQ. Here the CDR3 DNA reads TGCGCCAGCAGCTTGGAGCAAACGAACACTGAAGCTTTCTTT. It codes for CASSLEQTNTEAFF.

The chain links TRBV5-4 to TRBJ2-7; 8 nucleotides match TRBD2. V was pared by 0 bases and J by 5 bases, with 7 bases of the junction left unmatched. The V gene's germline CDR1 is SGHNT and CDR2 YYREEE (reference sequence). There are 15 residues in the CDR3. The CDR3 protein is CASSLAGSRGDEQYF. The CDR3 nucleotides read TGTGCCAGCAGCTTGGCCGGATCGCGGGGGGACGAGCAGTACTTC.

The chain links TRBV29-1 to TRBJ2-7, with D maybe TRBD1 (6 bases). This CDR3 has 12 amino acids. With 8 bases removed from V and 2 bases from J, the gap between germline ends came to 13 bases. Germline loops: CDR1 SQVTM, CDR2 ANQGSEA. CDR3 in amino acids: CSFRTDTYEQYF. In nucleotides, the CDR3 is TGCAGCTTTAGGACAGACACCTACGAGCAGTACTTC.

This chain connects TRBV13 to TRBJ2-7; D possibly matches TRBD1 or TRBD2 (5 bases each). The CDR3 is 16 residues long. The germline CDR1 and CDR2 sequences are PRHDT and FYEKMQ (reference sequence). V dropped 6 bases and J dropped 1 base, with 19 bases sitting between them. For the CDR3, the DNA is TGTGCCAGCAGTCGCCCCCGGGACCGAGAGTCCTACGAGCAGTACTTC. This encodes CASSRPRDRESYEQYF.

This chain connects TRBV6-6 to TRBJ2-1, with no clear D. Germline CDR1 is MNHNY and CDR2 is SVGAGI (reference sequence). CDR3 length equals 11 residues. Trimming shortened V by 2 bases and J by 8 bases, and 4 bases separated the two germline ends. Here the CDR3 DNA reads TGTGCCAGCAGTTACCAGTATGAGCAGTTCTTC. Amino acid sequence: CASSYQYEQFF.

The V gene is TRBV11-3, the J gene TRBJ2-7, with D unclear. CDR3 size: 15 residues. Germline V CDR1 and CDR2: SGHNT, YENEEA. V gave up 0 bases and J gave up 7 bases, with 16 bases separating them. The CDR3 region is CASSLDPLPLAEQYF. In DNA form, the CDR3 reads TGTGCCAGCAGCTTAGATCCCCTCCCCTTGGCTGAGCAGTACTTC.

The chain employs TRBV7-2 and TRBJ2-5; either TRBD1 or TRBD2 may supply D (7 bases each). The CDR3 spans 14 residues. The V gene lost 3 bases and the J gene lost 5 bases, with 13 bases spanning the gap. The germline V gene encodes CDR1 SGHTA and CDR2 FQGNSA. In DNA, the CDR3 is TGTGCCAGCAGCTTCCAGGGGGGGCGGGAGACCCAGTACTTC. Translated, it gives CASSFQGGRETQYF. The entire variable domain, with the rest obtained from reference TRBV7-2 and TRBJ2-5, is as follows: GAGVSQSPSNKVTEKGKDVELRCDPISGHTALYWYRQSLGQGLEFLIYFQGNSAPDKSGLPSDRFSAERTGGSVSTLTIQRTQQEDSAVYLCASSFQGGRETQYFGPGTRLLVL.